A selection of T cell receptor beta chains follows, all from one sample in a study of blood T cell repertoires in COVID-19. The method was immunoSEQ multiplex PCR; TCRdb's version includes in-frame clones alone and lacks a portion of them. Among approximately 240,000 clones listed, about 83% were seen once. The sequenced sample was peripheral blood. Receptor source: a human donor in a cohort sampled during active COVID-19. Both conserved end residues are part of each CDR3. D genes are given only for firm matches. Part of the rows lack a size; the others show once, few, many or a class for expanded clones.

V,size,D,J,DNA,CDR3
TRBV5-6,-,TRBD1,TRBJ1-5,TGTGCCAGCAGCTTGTACGGGACAGGGACAATAGAGCCCCAGCATTTT,CASSLYGTGTIEPQHF
TRBV7-8,-,-,TRBJ1-2,TGTGCCAGCAGCTTAGGATCAGGGTTTCAAGACTATGGCTACACCTTC,CASSLGSGFQDYGYTF
TRBV4-2,-,TRBD1,TRBJ1-5,TGTGCCAGCAGCCAAGCAACAGGGGTTGGTAATCAGCCCCAGCATTTT,CASSQATGVGNQPQHF
TRBV4-2,-,TRBD2,TRBJ2-1,TGTGCCAGCAGCCAAGATAGCGGGTCTGAGCAGTTCTTC,CASSQDSGSEQFF
TRBV7-2,few,-,TRBJ1-5,TGTGCCAGCAGCTCAGGGGTTGGCAATCAGCCCCAGCATTTT,CASSSGVGNQPQHF
TRBV7-9,-,TRBD1,TRBJ1-2,TGTGCCAGCACCGAATGGGACAGGGAGGGATCAGGCTACACCTTC,CASTEWDREGSGYTF
TRBV19,-,TRBD2,TRBJ2-2,TGTGCCAGTAAGGGAAGCGGGGGGGCCACCGGGGAGCTGTTTTTT,CASKGSGGATGELFF
TRBV20-1,-,TRBD1,TRBJ1-6,TGCAGTGCTAGTTCCAGGGGGCTTAATTCACCCCTCCACTTT,CSASSRGLNSPLHF
TRBV18,few,-,TRBJ1-1,TGTGCCAGCTCACCGGGACATTTAATGAACACTGAAGCTTTCTTT,CASSPGHLMNTEAFF
TRBV5-4,few,-,TRBJ1-6,TGTGCCAGCAGCTCTGGGCTAAGGACAGTTTCGTTTAATTCACCCCTCCACTTT,CASSSGLRTVSFNSPLHF
TRBV14,-,TRBD1,TRBJ1-1,TGTGCCAGCAGCCAATTGGGACAGGGGGAGAACACTGAAGCTTTCTTT,CASSQLGQGENTEAFF
TRBV11-2,few,TRBD2,TRBJ2-7,TGTGCCAGCAGCTCATTAGCGGGGTTCAGGGGCGAGCAGTACTTC,CASSSLAGFRGEQYF
TRBV6-1,-,-,TRBJ1-5,TGTGCCAGCAGTGATCACAATCAGCCCCAGCATTTT,CASSDHNQPQHF
TRBV3-1/TRBV3-2,-,-,TRBJ1-6,TGTGCCAGCAGCCTCCTCCGCGGGGGCTCCTTCTATTCACCCCTCCACTTT,CASSLLRGGSFYSPLHF
TRBV7-9,-,TRBD2,TRBJ2-2,TGTGCCAGCAGCCCCCCGGGACTAGCGGTCGGGGAGCTGTTTTTT,CASSPPGLAVGELFF
TRBV5-5,-,-,TRBJ2-5,TGTGCCAGCAGCCTAACCGGAGCTAGGGAGACCCAGTACTTC,CASSLTGARETQYF
TRBV7-7,-,TRBD1,TRBJ2-5,TGTGCTAGCAGCCCCCAGACAGGGAACCAAGAGACCCAGTACTTC,CASSPQTGNQETQYF
TRBV9,few,TRBD1,TRBJ2-7,TGTGCCAGCAGCAATCAGGGACAGGTGAGTTACGAGCAGTACTTC,CASSNQGQVSYEQYF
TRBV28,-,TRBD1,TRBJ2-4,TGTGCCAGCAGTTTAAGACAGGGAAAAAACATTCAGTACTTC,CASSLRQGKNIQYF
TRBV29-1,-,-,TRBJ1-5,TGCAGCGTTGGGGGGGGGAGGTATCAGCCCCAGCATTTT,CSVGGGRYQPQHF
TRBV4-2,once,-,TRBJ2-3,TGTGCCACCCCCCTGAGGGAGGTGAGCACAGATACGCAGTATTTT,CATPLREVSTDTQYF
TRBV4-1,-,TRBD2,TRBJ2-3,TGCGCCAGCAGTCGTCTACCGGGACTAGCGGGAGTAACAGATACGCAGTATTTT,CASSRLPGLAGVTDTQYF
TRBV9,-,TRBD2,TRBJ2-3,TGTGCCAGCAGCGTAGGACTAGCGGGGATTGTAGATACGCAGTATTTT,CASSVGLAGIVDTQYF
TRBV27,-,TRBD2,TRBJ2-5,TGTGCCAGCAGTTCCGTAGCGGGAGGACTACAAGAGACCCAGTACTTC,CASSSVAGGLQETQYF
TRBV19,-,-,TRBJ2-1,TGTGCCAGTAGTATAGCACAGATGAAATCCTACAATGAGCAGTTCTTC,CASSIAQMKSYNEQFF
TRBV27,-,-,TRBJ2-5,TGTGCCAGCAGTTTATGGTCAGGGGAGACCCAGTACTTC,CASSLWSGETQYF
TRBV2,-,TRBD1,TRBJ1-2,TGTGCCAGCAGAGGACAGGGAGAGAATGGCTACACCTTC,CASRGQGENGYTF
TRBV2,-,-,TRBJ2-2,TGTGCCAGCAGTGAATGGGGGGTTAACACCGGGGAGCTGTTTTTT,CASSEWGVNTGELFF
TRBV18,few,-,TRBJ1-6,TGTGCCAGCTCGCAGGCGGGGGCCAATTCACCCCTCCACTTT,CASSQAGANSPLHF
TRBV6-5,-,-,TRBJ2-5,TGTGCCAGCCGGGTAGCGGTGGAAGAGACCCAGTACTTC,CASRVAVEETQYF
TRBV20-1,-,-,TRBJ1-2,TGCAGTGCTAGTGATCCGGACAGTTTTGATGGGCGACTCTATGGCTACACCTTC,CSASDPDSFDGRLYGYTF
TRBV21-1,once,-,TRBJ2-5,TGTGCCAGCAGCAAAGGGGGGGGCCTAGAGACCCAGTACTTC,CASSKGGGLETQYF
TRBV19,once,-,TRBJ1-1,TGTGCCAGTAGTTTTTCCGTGAACACTGAAGCTTTCTTT,CASSFSVNTEAFF
TRBV29-1,-,-,TRBJ2-2,TGCAGCGTTGAGGTTATAGTTGGTACCGGGGAGCTGTTTTTT,CSVEVIVGTGELFF
TRBV5-1,-,TRBD1,TRBJ1-2,TGCGCCAGCAGCTTGTACGGGACAGGGGGCGCGGAGAACTATGGCTACACCTTC,CASSLYGTGGAENYGYTF
TRBV7-9,once,TRBD2,TRBJ2-7,TGTGCCAGCAGCTTTGGCGGGGGTGGATCCTACGAGCAGTACTTC,CASSFGGGGSYEQYF
TRBV6-2/TRBV6-3,-,TRBD2,TRBJ2-7,TGTGCCAGCAGTTTGACTAGCGGGGGCTCCTACGAGCAGTACTTC,CASSLTSGGSYEQYF